This T cell receptor (beta chain) is from a study of OX40 agonist ivuxolimab in advanced cancers. A note on the overall study: Ivuxolimab was an agonistic, fully human IgG2 monoclonal antibody directed against OX40 (CD134), a costimulatory receptor. Intravenous ivuxolimab was administered to patients every 2 weeks at six dose levels: 0.01, 0.1, 0.3, 1.5, 3 and 10 mg/kg. Of the 50 to 55 patients in dose escalation, around 19 had hepatocellular carcinoma, approximately 15 had melanoma, 9 had renal cell carcinoma and 9 had head and neck cancer. The dose-escalation cohort was roughly 80% male with a mean age of 60 years, ranging from about 20 to 85. Patients were allowed to have had prior anti-PD-1, anti-PD-L1 or anti-CTLA-4 therapy, and approximately 40% of the dose-escalation patients had been treated with checkpoint inhibitors. Partial responses occurred in three dose-escalation patients, of whom one had hepatocellular carcinoma and two had cutaneous melanoma. Peripheral TCRbeta sequencing aimed to test whether ivuxolimab altered TCR sequence diversity and caused clonal T-cell expansion. The paper reports the monotherapy dose-escalation portion (N of about 50 patients) of the phase I ivuxolimab trial. Findings and caveats that apply to the study as a whole: Antigen specificity was not determined for the clonally expanded peripheral T cells. After ivuxolimab, expanded clones were on average more numerous among CD8+ T cells than among CD4+ T cells. In partial responders in the 0.1-3.0 mg/kg groups, normalized peripheral clonal expansion was found to be among the lowest, especially among CD8+ T cells. Low levels of normalized T-cell clonal expansion were also shown by some nonresponding patients. At doses from 0.1 to 3.0 mg/kg, clonal expansion was seen in both CD4+ and CD8+ blood T cells between baseline and week 6.

Via the germline V gene, CDR1 is SGHTA and CDR2 FQGNSA. The CDR3 covers 12 residues, taking in both the cysteine and the phenylalanine. Kept here is only the CDR3 DNA, which spans 36 bases and is read in frame from base 1. For sequencing of the TCRbeta CDR3 region, genomic DNA was extracted from the sorted cells. TCRbeta CDR3 regions were sequenced using the immunoSEQ Assay. TCRdb holds this immuneACCESS table with in-frame rearrangements only. Some clones are missing; in checked studies, unresolved V genes explain under half, and the rest has no known cause. Across this sample there are roughly 49,000 clones, with around 84% seen only once. Under 2% of the sample is held by the ten biggest clonotypes. Remarks on this clone: Its antigen is unknown. Compared with germline, one end of the junction differs, possibly owing to a read error. The sample holds other DNA sequences that translate to the same CDR3.

Patients with a history of autoimmune disease or receiving systemic immunosuppression were excluded from the trial. In every dose cohort, peripheral blood was drawn for TCR sequencing at baseline, cycle 4 day 1, and cycle 7 day 1. Samples were obtained from an open-label, multicenter, first-in-human phase I dose-escalation trial of ivuxolimab. Adults with locally advanced or metastatic melanoma, renal cell carcinoma, hepatocellular carcinoma or head and neck squamous cell carcinoma were enrolled in the trial. CD4+ and CD8+ T cells were sorted separately from peripheral blood before TCR sequencing. The sample was CD4+ or CD8+ T cells sorted from blood, taken in a trial of the OX40 agonist ivuxolimab. The source is an adult with an advanced solid tumor such as melanoma, head and neck, liver or kidney cancer. The rearranged segments are TRBV7-2 and TRBJ2-2; the D gene identity is not certain. The CDR3 protein: CASSLDVGELFF. At the DNA level, the sequence is TGTGCTAGCAGCTTAGATGTCGGGGAGCTGTTTTTT. Beyond the CDR3, the reference TRBV7-2 and TRBJ2-2 genes provide the residues; the full variable domain reads: GAGVSQSPSNKVTEKGKDVELRCDPISGHTALYWYRQSLGQGLEFLIYFQGNSAPDKSGLPSDRFSAERTGGSVSTLTIQRTQQEDSAVYLCASSLDVGELFFGEGSRLTVL.